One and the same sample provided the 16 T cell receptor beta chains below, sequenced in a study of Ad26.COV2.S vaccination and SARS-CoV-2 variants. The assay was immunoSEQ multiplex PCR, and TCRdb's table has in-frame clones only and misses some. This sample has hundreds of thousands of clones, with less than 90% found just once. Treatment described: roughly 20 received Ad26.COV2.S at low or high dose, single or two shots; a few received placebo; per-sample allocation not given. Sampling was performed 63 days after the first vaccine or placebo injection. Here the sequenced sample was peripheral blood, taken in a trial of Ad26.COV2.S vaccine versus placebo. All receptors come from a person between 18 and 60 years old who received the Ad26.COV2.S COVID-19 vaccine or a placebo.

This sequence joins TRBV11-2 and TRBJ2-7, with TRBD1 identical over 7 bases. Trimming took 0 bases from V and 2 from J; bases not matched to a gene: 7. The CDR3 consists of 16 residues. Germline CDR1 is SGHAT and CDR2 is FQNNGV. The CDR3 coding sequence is TGTGCCAGCAGCTTAGAGGCGCAGGGGGTCCCCTACGAGCAGTACTTC. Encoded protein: CASSLEAQGVPYEQYF.

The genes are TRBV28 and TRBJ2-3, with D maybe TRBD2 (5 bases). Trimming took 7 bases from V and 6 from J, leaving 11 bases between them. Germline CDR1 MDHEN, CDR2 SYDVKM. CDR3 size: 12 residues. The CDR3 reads CASTTSGDTQYF. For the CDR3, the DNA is TGTGCCAGCACCACTTCGGGGGATACGCAGTATTTT.

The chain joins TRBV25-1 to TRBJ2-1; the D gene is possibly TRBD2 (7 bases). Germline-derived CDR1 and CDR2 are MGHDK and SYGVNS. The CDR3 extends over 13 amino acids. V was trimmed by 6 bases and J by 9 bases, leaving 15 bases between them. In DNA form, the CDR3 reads TGTGCCAGCAGCCAACGGAGGGGGGGTGAGCAGTTCTTC. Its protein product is CASSQRRGGEQFF.

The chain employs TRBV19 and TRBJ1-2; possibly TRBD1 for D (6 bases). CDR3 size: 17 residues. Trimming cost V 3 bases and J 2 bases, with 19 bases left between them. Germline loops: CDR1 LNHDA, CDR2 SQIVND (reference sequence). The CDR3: CASSIGYLSQGNYGYTF. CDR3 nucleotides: TGTGCCAGTAGTATTGGTTACCTCTCACAGGGCAACTATGGCTACACCTTC.

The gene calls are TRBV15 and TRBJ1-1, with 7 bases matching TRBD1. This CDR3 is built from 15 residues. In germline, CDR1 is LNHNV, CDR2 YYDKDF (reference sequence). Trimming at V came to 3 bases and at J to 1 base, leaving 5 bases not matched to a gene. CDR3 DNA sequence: TGTGCCACCAGCAGCTCCGGGACAGAGAACACTGAAGCTTTCTTT. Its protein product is CATSSSGTENTEAFF.

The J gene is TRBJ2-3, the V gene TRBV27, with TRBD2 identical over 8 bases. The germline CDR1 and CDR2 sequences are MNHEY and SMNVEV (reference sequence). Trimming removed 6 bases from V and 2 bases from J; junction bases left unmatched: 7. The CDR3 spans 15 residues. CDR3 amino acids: CASRLTGGYTDTQYF. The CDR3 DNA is TGTGCCAGCAGGTTAACGGGGGGGTACACAGATACGCAGTATTTT.

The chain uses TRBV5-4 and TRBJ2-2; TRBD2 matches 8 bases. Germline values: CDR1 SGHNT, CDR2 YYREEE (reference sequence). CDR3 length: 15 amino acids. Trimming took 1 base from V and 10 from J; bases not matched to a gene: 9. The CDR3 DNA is TGTGCCAGCAGCTTGAAGGGTAGCGGGGTAGAGGAGCTGTTTTTT. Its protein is CASSLKGSGVEELFF.

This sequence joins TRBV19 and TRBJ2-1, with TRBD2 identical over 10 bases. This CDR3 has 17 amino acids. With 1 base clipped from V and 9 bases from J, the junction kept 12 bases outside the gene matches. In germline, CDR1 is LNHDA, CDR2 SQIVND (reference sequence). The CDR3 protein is CASSIGLAGEWEGEQFF. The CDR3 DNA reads TGTGCCAGTAGTATAGGGCTAGCGGGAGAATGGGAGGGTGAGCAGTTCTTC.

The CDR3 loop is CASSKMGHNQPQHF. The DNA for the CDR3 is TGTGCCAGTAGTAAAATGGGGCACAATCAGCCCCAGCATTTT. This sequence joins TRBV19 and TRBJ1-5; D is perhaps TRBD1 (5 bases). Trimming took off 4 bases at V and 3 bases at J, with 10 bases between the two ends. Germline V CDR1 and CDR2: LNHDA, SQIVND (reference sequence). The CDR3 has 14 amino acids. The full variable domain, its missing parts supplied by reference TRBV19 and TRBJ1-5, is DGGITQSPKYLFRKEGQNVTLSCEQNLNHDAMYWYRQDPGQGLRLIYYSQIVNDFQKGDIAEGYSVSREKKESFPLTVTSAQKNPTAFYLCASSKMGHNQPQHFGDGTRLSIL.

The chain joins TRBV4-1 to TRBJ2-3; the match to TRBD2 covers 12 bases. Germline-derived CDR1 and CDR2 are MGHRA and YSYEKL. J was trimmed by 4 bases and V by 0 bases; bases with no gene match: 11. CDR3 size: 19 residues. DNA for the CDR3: TGCGCCAGCAGCCAAGAATCTGGGCTAGCGGGGGGGCGCGCAGATACGCAGTATTTT. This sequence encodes CASSQESGLAGGRADTQYF.

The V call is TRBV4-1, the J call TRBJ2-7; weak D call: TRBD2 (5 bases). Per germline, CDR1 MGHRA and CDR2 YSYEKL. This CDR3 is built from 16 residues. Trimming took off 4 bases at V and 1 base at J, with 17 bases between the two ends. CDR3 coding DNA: TGCGCCAGCAGCCGTATGAGAGCGGAACCTTCCTACGAGCAGTACTTC. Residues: CASSRMRAEPSYEQYF.

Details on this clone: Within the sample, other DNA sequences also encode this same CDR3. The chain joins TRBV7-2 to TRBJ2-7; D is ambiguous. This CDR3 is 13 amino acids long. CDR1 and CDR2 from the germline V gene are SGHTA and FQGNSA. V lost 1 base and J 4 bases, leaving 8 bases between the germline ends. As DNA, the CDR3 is TGTGCCAGCAGCTTAGGGACGGAATACGAGCAGTACTTC. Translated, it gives CASSLGTEYEQYF.

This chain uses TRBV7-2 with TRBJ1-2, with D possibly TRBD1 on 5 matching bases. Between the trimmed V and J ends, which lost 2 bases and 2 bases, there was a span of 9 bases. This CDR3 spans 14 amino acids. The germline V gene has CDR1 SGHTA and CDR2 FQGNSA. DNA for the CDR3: TGTGCCAGCAGCTTATGGGACGCCAACTATGGCTACACCTTC. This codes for CASSLWDANYGYTF.

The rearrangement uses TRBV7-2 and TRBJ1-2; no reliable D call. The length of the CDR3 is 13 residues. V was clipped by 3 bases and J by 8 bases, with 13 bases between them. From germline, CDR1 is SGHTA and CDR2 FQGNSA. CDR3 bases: TGTGCCAGCAGCTTTGAAGGAACAGACGGCTACACCTTC. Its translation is CASSFEGTDGYTF.

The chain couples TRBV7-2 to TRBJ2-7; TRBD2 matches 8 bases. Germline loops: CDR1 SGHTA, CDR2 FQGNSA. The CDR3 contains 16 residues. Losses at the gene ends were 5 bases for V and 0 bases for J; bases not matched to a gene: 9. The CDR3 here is CASSIQSGGISYEQYF. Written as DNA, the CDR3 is TGTGCCAGCAGCATCCAGAGCGGGGGAATCTCCTACGAGCAGTACTTC.

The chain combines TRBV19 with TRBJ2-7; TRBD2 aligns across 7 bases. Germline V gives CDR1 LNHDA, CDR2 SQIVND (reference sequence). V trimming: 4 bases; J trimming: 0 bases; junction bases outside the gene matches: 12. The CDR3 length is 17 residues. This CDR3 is CASSTAHRLALSYEQYF. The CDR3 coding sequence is TGTGCCAGTAGTACGGCCCACCGACTAGCCCTCTCCTACGAGCAGTACTTC. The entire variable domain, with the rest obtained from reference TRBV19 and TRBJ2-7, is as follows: DGGITQSPKYLFRKEGQNVTLSCEQNLNHDAMYWYRQDPGQGLRLIYYSQIVNDFQKGDIAEGYSVSREKKESFPLTVTSAQKNPTAFYLCASSTAHRLALSYEQYFGPGTRLTVT.